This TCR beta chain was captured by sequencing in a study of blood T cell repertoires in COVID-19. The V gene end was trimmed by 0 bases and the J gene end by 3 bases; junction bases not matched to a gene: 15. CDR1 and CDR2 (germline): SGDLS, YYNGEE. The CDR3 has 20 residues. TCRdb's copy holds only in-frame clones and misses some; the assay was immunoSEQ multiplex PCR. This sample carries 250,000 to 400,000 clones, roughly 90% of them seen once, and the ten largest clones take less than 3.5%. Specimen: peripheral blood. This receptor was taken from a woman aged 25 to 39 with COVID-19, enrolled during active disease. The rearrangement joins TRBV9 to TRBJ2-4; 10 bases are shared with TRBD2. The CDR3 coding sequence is TGTGCCAGCAGCGTAGGGGGCGGGATCGGGGTAGCGGGAGGCAAAAACATTCAGTACTTC. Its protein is CASSVGGGIGVAGGKNIQYF.